The entry below gives a single T cell receptor (beta chain) sequence along with its context. Using its own MiXCR run on the reads, TCRdb lists one record per CDR3 protein. The profile shows 200,000 to 300,000 distinct CDR3 sequences, less than 35% of them singletons. The record originates from a study of kidney transplant recipient with SARS-CoV-2 infection. The germline gives CDR1 SGHTA, CDR2 FQGTGA. V was clipped by 5 bases and J by 4 bases; unmatched bases: 16. The CDR3 runs 17 residues. The V call is TRBV7-3, the J call TRBJ1-2, with 7 bases identical to TRBD1. This sequence was found in a male patient between 25 and 39 years old who had COVID-19 and was a kidney transplant recipient. Some of the T cells may derive from the graft donor. Sequences were derived from a blood sample, sampled at baseline and on approximately day 120 from a kidney transplant recipient. The CDR3 nucleotides read TGTGCCAGCAGCGTTGGGACAGACGCTTGGAAGACCTATGGCTACACCTTC. Its translation: CASSVGTDAWKTYGYTF.